This T cell receptor (beta chain) was identified during a study of blood T cell repertoires in COVID-19. Study-level information: Acute and convalescent COVID-19 samples came from the United States, Italy and Spain. PBMCs, B-cell-depleted T cells, or T cells provided the cDNA or gDNA that made up the material.

As originally analysed: The authors estimated nucleated cell counts from reference gene primer amplification. Sequencing was performed with immunoSEQ multiplex PCR; in TCRdb, only in-frame clones are kept and a portion is missing. That table is the source of V, J and clone size, and D and trimming were worked out from the DNA. Of some 120,000 clones listed, almost 85% were seen once; the top ten hold roughly an eighth. CDR1 is SEHNR, CDR2 FQNEAQ, per germline (reference sequence). The CDR3 totals 17 residues. V gave up 1 base and J gave up 1 base, with 15 bases separating them. The clonotype originates from a young woman who had recovered from COVID-19. The specimen sequenced was peripheral blood. V and J are TRBV7-9 and TRBJ2-3; D gene unclear. CDR3 residues: CASSLELTEVGTDTQYF. The CDR3 DNA follows: TGTGCCAGCAGCTTAGAGTTAACCGAGGTAGGCACAGATACGCAGTATTTT.